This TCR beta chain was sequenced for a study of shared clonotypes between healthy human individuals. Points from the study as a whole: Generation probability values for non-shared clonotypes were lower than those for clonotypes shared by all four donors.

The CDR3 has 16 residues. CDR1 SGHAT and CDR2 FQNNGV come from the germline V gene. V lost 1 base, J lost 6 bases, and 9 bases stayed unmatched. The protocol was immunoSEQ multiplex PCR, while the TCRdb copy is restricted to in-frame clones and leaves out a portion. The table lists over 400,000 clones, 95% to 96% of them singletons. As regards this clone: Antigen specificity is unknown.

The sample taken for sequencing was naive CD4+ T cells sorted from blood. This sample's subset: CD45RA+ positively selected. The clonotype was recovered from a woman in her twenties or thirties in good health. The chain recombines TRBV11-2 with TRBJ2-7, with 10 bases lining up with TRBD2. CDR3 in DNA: TGTGCCAGCAGCTTAGCTGGACTAGCGGTAGGCCTCGAGCAGTACTTC. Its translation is CASSLAGLAVGLEQYF.